This entry lists 15 T cell receptor beta chains sequenced from one sample in a study of CD4 and CD8 cells across lung adenocarcinoma regions. Each CDR3 protein is one row after TCRdb ran MiXCR on the PCR reads. In the table there are tens of thousands of distinct CDR3 sequences, 45% to 50% of which are singletons. The sample consisted of CD8+ T cells from the center of a lung tumor. The receptors stem from a male donor with lung adenocarcinoma. The CD4 and CD8 labels of this study may be unreliable.

This clonotype was detected many times. This sequence joins TRBV27 and TRBJ2-3, with TRBD2 matching 7 bases. Germline-derived CDR1 and CDR2 are MNHEY and SMNVEV (reference sequence). This CDR3 has 16 amino acids. With 0 bases clipped from V and 2 bases from J, the junction kept 5 bases outside the gene matches. The CDR3 sequence: CASSLSAGVSTDTQYF. In DNA, the CDR3 is TGTGCCAGCAGTTTATCGGCGGGAGTCTCCACAGATACGCAGTATTTT.

This clonotype was recorded a few times. The J gene is TRBJ2-1, the V gene TRBV3-1; either TRBD1 or TRBD2 may supply D (5 bases each). The better agreement between TRBJ2-7 and the DNA end casts doubt on the J call. The CDR3 runs to 14 residues. Germline V CDR1 and CDR2: LGHDT, YNNKEL (reference sequence). This CDR3 is CASSPRFGTGEQYF. As DNA, the CDR3 is TGTGCCAGCAGCCCTCGTTTCGGGACGGGCGAGCAGTACTTC.

This chain joins TRBV24-1 and TRBJ2-5; 8 nucleotides agree with TRBD2. The CDR3 extends over 16 amino acids. Germline V CDR1 and CDR2: KGHDR, SFDVKD. V dropped 2 bases and J dropped 5; count of bases not matched to a gene: 9. The DNA for the CDR3 is TGTGCCACCAGTGATTCCGGGCTAGCGGGCCGGGAGACCCAGTACTTC. Amino acid sequence: CATSDSGLAGRETQYF.

This clonotype was counted at least ten times. V and J are TRBV4-1 and TRBJ2-5, with no clear D. V lost 3 bases and J lost 5, with 13 bases in between. The CDR3 loop spans 14 amino acids. CDR1 is MGHRA and CDR2 is YSYEKL in the germline V gene. The CDR3: CASSQNKGSETQYF. The CDR3 DNA reads TGCGCCAGCAGCCAGAATAAAGGTTCGGAGACCCAGTACTTC.

This clonotype was seen many times. The CDR3 here is CASRDRDRAYGYTF. CDR3 DNA: TGTGCCAGCAGGGATCGGGACAGGGCCTATGGCTACACCTTC. The chain recombines TRBV6-1 with TRBJ1-2; 9 positions agree with TRBD1. From germline, CDR1 is MNHNS and CDR2 SASEGT. The CDR3 covers 14 residues. V was clipped by 6 bases and J by 4 bases; unmatched bases: 6.

The chain uses TRBV5-5 and TRBJ2-1; D unclear. This CDR3 is 12 amino acids long. CDR1 and CDR2 from the germline V gene are SGHKS and YYEKEE (reference sequence). V was shortened by 1 base and J by 5 bases, with 4 bases between the two germline ends. The CDR3 nucleotides are TGTGCCAGCAGCTTGCTGAACAATGAGCAGTTCTTC. Translating gives CASSLLNNEQFF.

This clonotype was detected many times. The chain uses TRBV28 and TRBJ2-3, with D possibly being TRBD2 (5 bases). V was clipped by 1 base and J by 4 bases, with 15 bases between them. Germline CDR1 reads MDHEN; CDR2 reads SYDVKM. This CDR3 spans 16 amino acids. Here the CDR3 reads CASSLSGLGSSDTQYF. The CDR3 DNA follows: TGTGCCAGCAGTTTATCGGGTTTGGGGAGCTCAGATACGCAGTATTTT.

This clonotype turned up a few times. The chain joins TRBV10-3 to TRBJ2-1; TRBD1 or TRBD2 may be the D gene (5 bases each). The end of the DNA is better explained by TRBJ2-7, so the J call may be wrong. Germline-derived CDR1 and CDR2 are ENHRY and SYGVKD. CDR3 length: 13 amino acids. For the CDR3, the DNA is TGTGCCATCAGAGGGACGGAATACTACGAGCAGTACTTC. Translated, it gives CAIRGTEYYEQYF.

CDR3 bases: TGTGCCAGCAGCAATAGCGGGGGGCTCGTCAATGAGCAGTTCTTC. Its protein product is CASSNSGGLVNEQFF. V is TRBV7-2 and J is TRBJ2-1; 10 nucleotides line up with TRBD2. The length of the CDR3 is 15 residues. The germline V gene encodes CDR1 SGHTA and CDR2 FQGNSA. V was pared by 5 bases and J by 6 bases, with 7 bases of the junction left unmatched.

Comment on this clonotype: One junction end does not reproduce the germline sequence, and a read error may be involved. The chain is built from TRBV10-3 and TRBJ2-5; tentatively, D is TRBD1 or TRBD2 (5 bases each). This CDR3 contains 14 residues. The germline CDR1 and CDR2 sequences are ENHRY and SYGVKD. The CDR3 protein is CAGIGDRVPETQYF. CDR3 bases: TGTGCGGGCATCGGGGACCGTGTCCCAGAGACCCAGTACTTT.

The V call is TRBV6-5, the J call TRBJ2-3; no clear D gene. The CDR3 totals 12 residues. With 8 bases removed from V and 14 bases from J, the gap between germline ends came to 20 bases. Germline CDR1 and CDR2: MNHEY and SVGAGI. The DNA for the CDR3 is TGTGCCAGCGGTTCGGGCAGAGCTGGGCCGTATTTT. Amino acid sequence: CASGSGRAGPYF.

This clonotype has ten or more counts. The chain links TRBV6-1 to TRBJ2-3, with 8 bases that match TRBD2. Germline V lookup: CDR1 MNHNS, CDR2 SASEGT. The junction had 9 bases not matched to a gene; V was cut back by 10 bases and J by 6 bases. This CDR3 is 13 amino acids long. CDR3 loop: CATGGALGDTQYF. CDR3 in DNA: TGTGCCACCGGGGGGGCTCTCGGGGATACGCAGTATTTT.

This clonotype showed up just a few times. This chain joins TRBV6-1 and TRBJ2-2; D uncertain. Trimming removed 6 bases at V and 0 bases at J, with 5 bases between. The CDR3 loop spans 13 amino acids. Germline V gene data show CDR1 as MNHNS and CDR2 as SASEGT. The CDR3 loop is CASRGANTGELFF. CDR3 nucleotide sequence: TGTGCCAGCAGGGGCGCGAACACCGGGGAGCTGTTTTTT.

This clonotype was seen a handful of times. V and J are TRBV6-5 and TRBJ2-1; D unclear. The V and J ends lost 2 bases and 6 bases respectively, with 8 bases between them. The CDR3 contains 13 residues. CDR1 MNHEY and CDR2 SVGAGI come from the germline V gene. CDR3 sequence: CASSYQQSNEQFF. CDR3 DNA: TGTGCCAGCAGTTACCAACAGTCCAATGAGCAGTTCTTC.

A word on this clonotype: One end of the junction is discordant with germline, which a read error may explain. The V and J genes are TRBV12-5 and TRBJ2-5; TRBD2 matches at 7 bases. Germline CDR1 reads LGHNT; CDR2 reads FRNRAP. This CDR3 region has 14 residues. The CDR3 loop reads CAGSGGGDGETQYF. The CDR3 nucleotides read TGTGCGGGGAGTGGGGGGGGTGACGGAGAGACCCAGTATTTC.